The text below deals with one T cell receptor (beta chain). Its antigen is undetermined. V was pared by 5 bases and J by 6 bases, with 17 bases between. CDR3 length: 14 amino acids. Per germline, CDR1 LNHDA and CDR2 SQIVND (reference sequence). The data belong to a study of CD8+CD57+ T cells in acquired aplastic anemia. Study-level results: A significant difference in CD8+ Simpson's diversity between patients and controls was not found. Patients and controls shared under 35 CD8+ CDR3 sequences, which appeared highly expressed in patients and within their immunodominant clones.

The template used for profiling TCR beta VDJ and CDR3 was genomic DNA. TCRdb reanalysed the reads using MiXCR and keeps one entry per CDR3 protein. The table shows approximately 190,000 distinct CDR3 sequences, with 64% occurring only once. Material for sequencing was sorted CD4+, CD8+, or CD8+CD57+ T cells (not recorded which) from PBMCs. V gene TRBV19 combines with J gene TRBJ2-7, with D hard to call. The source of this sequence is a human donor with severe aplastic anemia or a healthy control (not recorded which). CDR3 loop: CASSLGPGRSEQYF. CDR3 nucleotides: TGTGCCAGTAGTTTAGGTCCAGGTCGGAGCGAGCAGTACTTC.